The 21 T cell receptor beta chains listed next were all sequenced from one sample in a study of vaccination and CD4 T cells after COVID-19 (dated by TCRdb to between 2022 and 2023). Interpreted using the paper, the treatment or condition label stands for: approximately 9-day PBMC culture with coronavirus spike peptide pools or control peptides (ViraFEST assay). To prepare the library, PCR was applied. Instrument used: Illumina iSeq 100. TCR sequencing of DNA from cultured CD4+ T cells used the Oncomine TCR Beta short-read assay at the Johns Hopkins FTIC core. The public reads were reprocessed in TCRdb via fastp at Q25 and MiXCR, keeping in-frame beta chains. Each CDR3 protein appears once, grouped with its most common genes and DNA. The sample records about 18,000 distinct CDR3 sequences, 50% to 60% of which are singletons. The ten largest make up roughly 10% of the sample. Which antigens these TCRs recognize remains unknown.

Material: CD4+ T cells from blood, cultured in vitro. The receptors stem from a human donor who had recovered from COVID-19.

This clonotype has only a few counts. V usage is TRBV20-1 and J usage is TRBJ1-1, with TRBD1 as a possible D gene (5 bases). The CDR3 consists of 14 residues. The V and J ends lost 6 bases and 0 bases respectively, with 14 bases between them. Germline loops: CDR1 DFQATT, CDR2 SNEGSKA (reference sequence). Here the CDR3 DNA reads TGCAGTGCATCCGGGGGTGGAATGAACACTGAAGCTTTCTTT. It translates to CSASGGGMNTEAFF.

The chain couples TRBV6-1 to TRBJ2-3; D gene unclear. Germline V lookup: CDR1 MNHNS, CDR2 SASEGT. The CDR3 sequence is 13 residues long. V dropped 2 bases and J dropped 5 bases, with 8 bases sitting between them. The CDR3 nucleotides are TGTGCCAGCAGTGAAAGCTGGGGAGATACGCAGTATTTT. Its translation is CASSESWGDTQYF.

The chain recombines TRBV5-1 with TRBJ2-1, with D unresolved. Germline V gives CDR1 SGHRS, CDR2 YFSETQ. CDR3 size: 13 residues. V lost 0 bases and J 4 bases, leaving 5 bases between the germline ends. CDR3 amino acids: CASSLDSYNEQFF. For the CDR3, the DNA is TGCGCCAGCAGCTTGGATTCGTACAATGAGCAGTTCTTC.

A few counts support this clonotype. The chain uses TRBV20-1 and TRBJ1-2; the match to TRBD1 covers 8 bases. J lost 8 bases, V lost 2 bases, and 4 bases had no gene match. Germline CDR1 and CDR2: DFQATT and SNEGSKA (reference sequence). This CDR3 spans 12 amino acids. The CDR3 nucleotides are TGCAGTGCTAGACTACAGGGGGGAGGCTACACCTTC. Its protein product is CSARLQGGGYTF.

This chain uses TRBV6-5 with TRBJ2-3, with D unresolved. V dropped 3 bases and J dropped 4 bases, with 5 bases sitting between them. From germline, CDR1 is MNHEY and CDR2 SVGAGI. The CDR3 totals 12 residues. CDR3 loop: CASSYNADTQYF. The CDR3 nucleotides read TGTGCCAGCAGTTATAATGCAGATACGCAGTATTTT.

The V gene is TRBV20-1, the J gene TRBJ1-5; weak D call: TRBD1 (5 bases). Deletions cut 1 base from V and 11 bases from J, with 12 bases between. CDR1 and CDR2 from the germline V gene are DFQATT and SNEGSKA (reference sequence). The CDR3 is 12 residues long. The CDR3 region is CSARGLGTSQHF. As DNA, the CDR3 is TGCAGTGCTAGAGGCCTTGGGACCTCCCAGCATTTT.

The chain uses TRBV10-3 and TRBJ2-2, with D perhaps matching TRBD1 or TRBD2 (5 bases each). V was pared by 0 bases and J by 7 bases, with 12 bases between. The germline V gene has CDR1 ENHRY and CDR2 SYGVKD. The CDR3 spans 15 residues. CDR3 DNA sequence: TGTGCCATCAGTGAGTCGACTGGGGGTGGCGGGGAGCTGTTTTTT. Amino acids: CAISESTGGGGELFF.

The V call is TRBV19, the J call TRBJ1-6; D unclear. This CDR3 has 15 residues. V was pared by 9 bases and J by 5 bases, with 17 bases between. Germline V CDR1 and CDR2: LNHDA, SQIVND (reference sequence). The chain's CDR3 is CASRRVDTDNSPLHF. The CDR3, as DNA: TGTGCCAGCCGTCGCGTTGACACAGATAATTCACCCCTCCACTTT.

V gene TRBV24-1 combines with J gene TRBJ2-1, with D possibly TRBD2 on 6 matching bases. The CDR3 has 14 amino acids. Trimming took 8 bases from V and 8 from J, leaving 18 bases between them. Germline V lookup: CDR1 KGHDR, CDR2 SFDVKD. The CDR3 region has the DNA TGTGCCACCACTAGTAGCGGAGGGGTCGATGAGCAGTTCTTC. It encodes CATTSSGGVDEQFF.

The chain links TRBV29-1 to TRBJ2-5; D is ambiguous. V dropped 4 bases and J dropped 4 bases, with 7 bases sitting between them. Germline V lookup: CDR1 SQVTM, CDR2 ANQGSEA. The CDR3 has 11 residues. The CDR3 here is CSVGFRETQYF. CDR3 coding DNA: TGCAGCGTTGGATTCCGAGAGACCCAGTACTTC.

The J gene is TRBJ1-5, the V gene TRBV19; D uncertain. Germline loops: CDR1 LNHDA, CDR2 SQIVND (reference sequence). The CDR3 contains 16 residues. The ends were cut back, 5 bases at V and 0 bases at J, with 14 bases in the middle. CDR3 amino acids: CASSQAERYSNQPQHF. In nucleotides, the CDR3 is TGTGCCAGTAGTCAGGCGGAACGTTATAGCAATCAGCCCCAGCATTTT.

In DNA, the CDR3 is TGCAGTGCTCCCTGGACAGGAACCTACGAGCAGTACTTC. As protein: CSAPWTGTYEQYF. The chain carries TRBV20-1 and TRBJ2-7; 7 bases line up with TRBD1. CDR1 and CDR2 from the germline V gene are DFQATT and SNEGSKA (reference sequence). The CDR3 length is 13 residues. Trimming removed 5 bases from V and 2 bases from J; junction bases left unmatched: 6.

The rearrangement joins TRBV12-3 or TRBV12-4 to TRBJ1-1; the D gene is possibly TRBD1 (5 bases). V shed 5 bases and J shed 10 bases, with 14 bases lying between them. The CDR3 runs to 12 residues. CDR3 residues: CASSEGNFGAFF. CDR3 sequence (DNA): TGTGCCAGCAGTGAGGGGAATTTCGGAGCTTTCTTT.

This sequence joins TRBV24-1 and TRBJ2-5, with D possibly being TRBD2 (5 bases). This CDR3 region has 16 residues. V was cut by 4 bases and J by 0 bases, with 14 bases left in between. The germline CDR1 and CDR2 sequences are KGHDR and SFDVKD. CDR3 in DNA: TGTGCCACCAGTGACCGCGGGTCAAAAGACCAAGAGACCCAGTACTTC. Translating gives CATSDRGSKDQETQYF.

The chain joins TRBV5-6 to TRBJ2-1; 8 positions match TRBD1. The V gene end was trimmed by 5 bases and the J gene end by 8 bases; junction bases not matched to a gene: 3. The CDR3 length is 12 residues. The germline V gene encodes CDR1 SGHDT and CDR2 YYEEEE. The CDR3 loop is CASRRQGYEQFF. As DNA, the CDR3 is TGTGCCAGCAGACGACAGGGGTATGAGCAGTTCTTC.

The gene calls are TRBV5-1 and TRBJ2-5; D may be TRBD2 (5 bases). The CDR3 runs 15 residues. Germline values: CDR1 SGHRS, CDR2 YFSETQ. Trimming stripped 3 bases from V and 5 bases from J, with 17 bases between. The chain's CDR3 is CASSSTGSEVETQYF. CDR3 bases: TGCGCCAGCAGCTCGACGGGGAGCGAGGTGGAGACCCAGTACTTC.

The chain recombines TRBV2 with TRBJ2-1; 9 bases are a match to TRBD2. The germline CDR1 and CDR2 sequences are SNHLY and FYNNEI. The CDR3 has 17 residues. After removal of 0 bases from V and 3 bases from J, the junction contained 6 bases not matched to a gene. The CDR3 region is CASSEALRGRVYNEQFF. DNA for the CDR3: TGTGCCAGCAGTGAAGCCCTCCGCGGGAGGGTCTACAATGAGCAGTTCTTC.

The chain combines TRBV20-1 with TRBJ1-2; D might be TRBD1 (5 bases). Germline values: CDR1 DFQATT, CDR2 SNEGSKA (reference sequence). Between the trimmed V and J ends, which lost 6 bases and 7 bases, there was a span of 18 bases. The CDR3 has 13 residues. The CDR3 protein is CSARGREGSGYTF. The DNA of the CDR3 is TGCAGTGCCCGGGGCAGGGAGGGGTCTGGCTACACCTTC.

The chain links TRBV6-1 to TRBJ1-1; TRBD1 agrees at 7 bases. Looked up from germline, CDR1 is MNHNS and CDR2 is SASEGT. The CDR3 totals 15 residues. The ends lost 7 bases at V and 4 bases at J; junction bases unmatched: 12. CDR3 region: CASILQQGPGTEAFF. The CDR3, as DNA: TGTGCCAGCATTCTCCAACAGGGGCCGGGCACTGAAGCTTTCTTT.

This clonotype was seen a few times. The chain employs TRBV19 and TRBJ1-2, with 7 bases fitting TRBD1. Germline V gene lookup returns CDR1 LNHDA and CDR2 SQIVND (reference sequence). V trimming: 5 bases; J trimming: 2 bases; junction bases outside the gene matches: 2. The CDR3 length is 13 residues. CDR3 DNA: TGTGCCAGTAGTCAGGGGGGCAACTATGGCTACACCTTC. Protein sequence: CASSQGGNYGYTF.

J is TRBJ1-2 and V is TRBV27; D unresolved. The CDR3 is 14 residues long. Per the germline V gene, CDR1 is MNHEY and CDR2 is SMNVEV (reference sequence). V was cut by 3 bases and J by 4 bases, with 12 bases left in between. The CDR3 coding sequence is TGTGCCAGCAGTTTTTCATTGGGCGGCTATGGCTACACCTTC. Protein: CASSFSLGGYGYTF.